This TCR beta chain was observed in a study of T cell responses to AZD1222 COVID-19 vaccine. Study-wide results and caveats: There were repertoire samples only from the period after the peak T cell response. Increased Spike-specific TCR breadth and depth were observed after two AZD1222 doses.

TCRdb keeps only in-frame clones here, not all; method: immunoSEQ multiplex PCR. The table has over 90,000 clones, 91% seen once. For this clone: Antigen unknown.

Germline V lookup: CDR1 SGHTA, CDR2 FQGNSA. The CDR3 contains 15 residues. Trimming at V came to 5 bases and at J to 7 bases, leaving 9 bases not matched to a gene. The clonotype comes from an adult in good health. The J gene is TRBJ1-5, the V gene TRBV7-2, with 9 nucleotides matching TRBD1. Sequenced here: peripheral blood, sampled on day 0 of AZD1222 vaccination. The CDR3 sequence: CASSESGTGRQPQHF. The CDR3 region has the DNA TGTGCCAGCAGCGAGAGTGGGACAGGGCGCCAGCCCCAGCATTTT.